In this sample, the clone carrying this TCR beta chain turned up once. Its antigen is unidentified. J gave up 3 bases and V 7 bases, and 10 bases lay outside the gene matches. Germline CDR1 is SQVTM and CDR2 is ANQGSEA. The CDR3 contains 14 residues. The repertoire was sequenced with immunoSEQ multiplex PCR; TCRdb's copy has only in-frame clones and lacks some. The sample holds 120,000 or so clones, approximately 85% seen once. Time point denoted: blood 2 weeks post-SBRT. Treatment of the sample: 15 Gy SBRT to primary tumor, nephrectomy 4 weeks later. This sample was included in a study of radiation and T cells in renal cell carcinoma. General observations from the study: In blood, top tumor clones expanded by 2 weeks, shrinking by 4.

Sample: blood, taken from a patient whose treatment included radiotherapy and nephrectomy. This TCR derives from a man aged 50 to 59 with renal cell carcinoma. J is TRBJ2-3 and V is TRBV29-1; 7 bases align to TRBD1. CDR3 in amino acids: CSATGVSLTDTQYF. DNA for the CDR3: TGCAGCGCCACAGGGGTGTCCTTAACAGATACGCAGTATTTT.